This note documents a single T cell receptor beta chain sequence. Its antigen is not identified. TCRdb's copy holds only in-frame clones and misses some; the assay was immunoSEQ multiplex PCR. The sample shows tens of thousands of clones, 89% of them seen only once. This entry is derived from a study of radiation and T cells in renal cell carcinoma. Whole-study results and caveats: In blood, top tumor clones expanded by 2 weeks, shrinking by 4.

Time point meaning: blood 4 weeks post-SBRT, at nephrectomy. Treatment given: 15 Gy SBRT to primary tumor, nephrectomy 4 weeks later. The sequence was obtained from a woman aged 65 to 85 with renal cell carcinoma. The specimen comprised blood, sampled from a patient whose treatment included radiotherapy and nephrectomy.

Here the CDR3 reads CASSRRQSTEAFF. The DNA for the CDR3 is TGTGCCAGTAGTAGAAGACAGAGCACTGAAGCTTTCTTT. This chain joins TRBV19 and TRBJ1-1, with D perhaps matching TRBD1 (5 bases). The germline V gene has CDR1 LNHDA and CDR2 SQIVND (reference sequence). Trimming cost V 4 bases and J 4 bases, with 10 bases left between them. There are 13 residues in the CDR3.